There are a few counts of the clone carrying this T cell receptor beta chain. Its target is not known. This specimen comes from a study of T cell repertoires in cytomegalovirus infection. Study at large: Signatures in public TCR beta sequences pointed to both CMV infection and matching HLA type.

TCRdb re-analysed the reads in MiXCR, keeping a single row per CDR3 protein. The sample shows approximately 500,000 distinct CDR3 sequences, approximately 16% of them seen only once. The CDR3 is made up of 14 amino acids. CDR1 and CDR2 from the germline V gene are MNHEY and SMNVEV (reference sequence). Trimming at V came to 6 bases and at J to 7 bases, leaving 5 bases not matched to a gene. Whole-study results and caveats: Totalled public TCR beta family frequency picked out people who carried CMV plus the relevant HLA. The ex vivo response was dominated by HLA-C-restricted CMV-specific TCR beta clonotypes.

This chain connects TRBV27 to TRBJ1-4, with 10 bases that match TRBD1. The clonotype originates from a human donor in good health (CMV status not recorded). Some clones in this sample may be carry-over from other donors' samples. What was sequenced was CD8+ T cells from PBMCs. CDR3 amino acids: CASRGQGGGEKLFF. The CDR3 bases are TGTGCCAGCAGAGGACAGGGGGGGGGTGAAAAACTGTTTTTT.